This T cell receptor beta chain derives from a study of blood T cell repertoires in COVID-19. With V trimmed by 3 bases and J by 4 bases, 6 bases remained unmatched. The CDR3 runs 14 residues. CDR1 SGHVS and CDR2 FQNEAQ come from the germline V gene. The repertoire was sequenced with immunoSEQ multiplex PCR; TCRdb's copy has only in-frame clones and lacks some. The sample contains around 100,000 clones, roughly 83% of which appear only once. The chain combines TRBV7-8 with TRBJ2-7; 7 positions agree with TRBD1. The receptor was isolated from a woman in her 70s with acute or convalescent COVID-19. The sequenced material came from peripheral blood. In nucleotides, the CDR3 is TGTGCCAGCAGCTTGCGGACAGGCCAATACGAGCAGTACTTC. This codes for CASSLRTGQYEQYF.